Below, one TCR beta chain is given with its context. Its target is not known. Time point reported: after dendritic cell vaccination, including at tumor progression/relapse. Data came from immunoSEQ multiplex PCR; TCRdb stores just in-frame clones and leaves some out. The sample has 100,000 or so clones; 90% are singletons. The sample originates from a study of glioma-infiltrating T cells after dendritic cell vaccination. Study-wide background: Autologous tumor lysate was loaded overnight onto monocyte-derived dendritic cells grown seven days with IL-4 and GM-CSF. Dendritic cell vaccine was injected intradermally three times, biweekly. Study observations and caveats: No direct clonality-survival link was found; a diverse polyclonal response may matter.

Germline-derived CDR1 and CDR2 are SNHLY and FYNNEI. CDR3 length equals 15 residues. Trimming took 5 bases from V and 2 from J; bases not matched to a gene: 6. The genes are TRBV2 and TRBJ1-3; 7 nucleotides line up with TRBD1. The sequence derives from a human donor with glioblastoma. Sequenced here: blood, sampled after dendritic cell vaccination. CDR3 DNA: TGTGCCAGCAGTTCCCTCCAGGGGGCTGGAAACACCATATATTTT. This codes for CASSSLQGAGNTIYF.